The 3 T cell receptor beta chains below all came from one sample that was sequenced in a study of T cells in Graves' hyperthyroidism and ophthalmopathy. TCR beta CDR3 sequences were amplified from RNA transcripts. HTBI primers drove first-round RT-PCR of the TCR CDR3. TCRdb processed the multiplex PCR reads anew with MiXCR; each CDR3 protein has one entry. The table records 370,000 or so distinct CDR3 sequences, roughly 14% of them present only once. Specimen: blood. The receptor set was obtained from a woman aged 18 to 35 with Graves' hyperthyroidism that later progressed to Graves' ophthalmopathy.

The J gene is TRBJ2-7, the V gene TRBV12-3 or TRBV12-4, with D uncertain. The germline V and J ends were trimmed by 2 bases and 5 bases, with 7 bases remaining between them. CDR3 length equals 12 residues. The CDR3: CASSLSADEQYF. In DNA form, the CDR3 reads TGTGCCAGCAGTTTATCGGCGGACGAGCAGTACTTC.

CDR3 bases: TGCGCCAGCAGCTTGGTTCTAGCGGGAGGTTCAGGCGAGCAGTACTTC. Translated, it gives CASSLVLAGGSGEQYF. The chain links TRBV5-1 to TRBJ2-7; 11 positions agree with TRBD2. The CDR3 extends over 16 amino acids. From germline, CDR1 is SGHRS and CDR2 YFSETQ. J was trimmed by 6 bases and V by 0 bases; bases with no gene match: 8.

This clonotype occurred many times. J is TRBJ1-3 and V is TRBV7-9; possibly TRBD1 for D (6 bases). Germline V gene data show CDR1 as SEHNR and CDR2 as FQNEAQ (reference sequence). V lost 5 bases and J 8 bases, leaving 19 bases between the germline ends. This CDR3 region has 15 residues. The CDR3 DNA sequence: TGTGCCAGCAGCCCCACCCGGCTGGGGGCAGACACCATATATTTT. Its translation: CASSPTRLGADTIYF.